This T cell receptor (beta chain) was retrieved from a study of CXCR3-negative and CXCR3-positive naive CD8 T cells. Turning to the study itself: The libraries yielded 110 million to 150 million TRB reads, about 1.5 +/- 0.3 million each.

Cells classed as naive CD8+ T cells were CD45RO-CCR7+CD27+CD95-. In preparing the TRB cDNA libraries, 5' RACE with UMI labels was used. TCRdb reworked the 5' RACE reads into one entry per CDR3 protein, no DNA. This repertoire includes several thousand distinct CDR3 sequences. The CDR3 contains 14 residues. On this clonotype: Its antigen is undetermined.

Study-level results: CXCR3-positive naive cells had more hydrophobic TRB CDR3s than CXCR3-negative naive cells. Naive subsets were similarly diverse, while memory CD8+ repertoires were much less diverse.

The source is a human donor in good health. Some clones in this sample may be carry-over from other donors' samples. Material: naive CXCR3- CD8+ T cells from blood. Subset denoted: CD45RO-CCR7+CD27+CD95- naive CD8+ T cells lacking CXCR3 (TNR3-). The genes are TRBV12-3 or TRBV12-4 and TRBJ1-1. This CDR3 is CASSISYMNTEAFF.